This entry lists 21 T cell receptor beta chains sequenced from one sample in a study of blood T cell repertoires in COVID-19. The protocol was immunoSEQ multiplex PCR, while the TCRdb copy is restricted to in-frame clones and leaves out a portion. The table records 210,000 or so clones, around 90% of them present only once. Specimen: peripheral blood. These receptors were obtained from a man aged 50-59 years with acute or convalescent COVID-19.

The chain is built from TRBV9 and TRBJ1-1, with 7 bases aligning to TRBD1. The CDR3 totals 15 residues. The junction had 3 bases not matched to a gene; V was cut back by 0 bases and J by 1 base. Germline loops: CDR1 SGDLS, CDR2 YYNGEE. CDR3 coding DNA: TGTGCCAGCAGCGTAGTTTCAGGGGGGAACACTGAAGCTTTCTTT. Translation: CASSVVSGGNTEAFF.

This clone came up a few times. CDR3 loop: CASSYKLGGTEAFF. CDR3 DNA: TGTGCCAGCAGTTACAAGCTGGGGGGAACTGAAGCTTTCTTT. This chain uses TRBV6-5 with TRBJ1-1; D may be TRBD1 (5 bases). V gave up 2 bases and J gave up 5 bases, with 12 bases separating them. CDR1 is MNHEY and CDR2 is SVGAGI in the germline V gene. The length of the CDR3 is 14 residues.

The V call is TRBV19, the J call TRBJ1-5, with D possibly matching TRBD1 (6 bases). The CDR3 consists of 17 residues. The V end lost 5 bases, the J end lost 4 bases, and 21 bases lay between the germline ends. Germline CDR1 reads LNHDA; CDR2 reads SQIVND (reference sequence). The CDR3 DNA reads TGTGCCAGTAGTCATATTCCCTGGGGGCTTGGAAATCAGCCCCAGCATTTT. Translation: CASSHIPWGLGNQPQHF.

This chain connects TRBV6-5 to TRBJ1-4, with D maybe TRBD1 (5 bases). V lost 8 bases and J 7 bases, leaving 17 bases between the germline ends. The CDR3 loop spans 14 amino acids. Germline lookup yields CDR1 MNHEY and CDR2 SVGAGI. CDR3 protein: CASLGGGSGEKLFF. CDR3 DNA sequence: TGTGCCAGCCTCGGGGGGGGGTCGGGTGAAAAACTGTTTTTT.

The rearrangement joins TRBV10-1 to TRBJ2-1, with 14 positions matching TRBD2. The CDR3 extends over 18 amino acids. V lost 10 bases and J lost 6; bases outside the gene matches: 17. CDR1 WNHNN and CDR2 SYGVQD come from the germline V gene (reference sequence). As DNA, the CDR3 is TGCGCCATCCCTCCGGGACAACCGGGACTAGCGGGAGTCAATGAGCAGTTCTTC. Amino acid sequence: CAIPPGQPGLAGVNEQFF.

The chain has TRBV5-1 and TRBJ2-7; the match to TRBD2 covers 11 bases. J gave up 5 bases and V 9 bases, and 7 bases lay outside the gene matches. This CDR3 region has 13 residues. Germline loops: CDR1 SGHRS, CDR2 YFSETQ. CDR3 in DNA: TGCGCCACCCTTCTAGCGGGAGGTAACGAGCAGTACTTC. This sequence encodes CATLLAGGNEQYF.

This chain connects TRBV30 to TRBJ1-6, with 12 bases lining up with TRBD1. The J segment lost 10 bases and the V segment lost 4 bases, leaving 2 bases of the junction unmatched. The CDR3 is made up of 13 amino acids. Germline V CDR1 and CDR2: GTSNPN, SVGIG (reference sequence). CDR3 bases: TGTGCCTGGACCGGGACAGGGGGCTCACCCCTCCACTTT. This gives the protein CAWTGTGGSPLHF. The whole variable domain, remainder taken from reference TRBV30 and TRBJ1-6, is SQTIHQWPATLVQPVGSPLSLECTVEGTSNPNLYWYRQAAGRGLQLLFYSVGIGQISSEVPQNLSASRPQDRQFILSSKKLLLSDSGFYLCAWTGTGGSPLHFGNGTRLTVT.

The chain carries TRBV4-1 and TRBJ1-1, with a possible D match to TRBD1 (5 bases). This CDR3 is 15 amino acids long. In germline, CDR1 is MGHRA, CDR2 YSYEKL. Trimming removed 3 bases at V and 6 bases at J, with 17 bases between. CDR3 bases: TGCGCCAGCAGCCAGACTACAGAGGGGAGGGCTGAAGCTTTCTTT. This codes for CASSQTTEGRAEAFF.

This chain links TRBV7-2 with TRBJ2-7; 12 bases are a match to TRBD2. The CDR3 is made up of 15 amino acids. V lost 4 bases, J lost 0 bases, and 1 base stayed unmatched. Per germline, CDR1 SGHTA and CDR2 FQGNSA. The CDR3 DNA sequence: TGTGCCAGCAGCTCGACTAGCGGGAGCTCCTACGAGCAGTACGTC. It is translated as CASSSTSGSSYEQYV.

This sequence joins TRBV5-1 and TRBJ2-1, with D unclear. V was trimmed by 0 bases and J by 8 bases, leaving 6 bases between them. This CDR3 region has 12 residues. CDR1 and CDR2 (germline): SGHRS, YFSETQ. The CDR3 here is CASSLDLDEQFF. The CDR3 DNA reads as TGCGCCAGCAGCTTGGATCTCGATGAGCAGTTCTTC. Full variable domain (outside the CDR3, taken from reference TRBV5-1 and TRBJ2-1): KAGVTQTPRYLIKTRGQQVTLSCSPISGHRSVSWYQQTPGQGLQFLFEYFSETQRNKGNFPGRFSGRQFSNSRSEMNVSTLELGDSALYLCASSLDLDEQFFGPGTRLTVL.

The rearrangement links TRBV30 to TRBJ1-1; D remains ambiguous. Germline lookup yields CDR1 GTSNPN and CDR2 SVGIG (reference sequence). There are 13 residues in the CDR3. V was shortened by 0 bases and J by 8 bases, with 13 bases between the two germline ends. The CDR3 sequence: CAWSVRARGEAFF. DNA for the CDR3: TGTGCCTGGAGTGTACGGGCCCGAGGGGAAGCTTTCTTT.

The chain joins TRBV3-1 (or the pseudogene TRBV3-2) to TRBJ2-1; TRBD2 agrees at 10 bases. Trimming removed 3 bases from V and 7 bases from J; junction bases left unmatched: 9. Germline CDR1 and CDR2: LGHDT and YNNKEL (reference sequence). The length of the CDR3 is 16 residues. The chain's CDR3 is CASSHSPPSGRNEQFF. The CDR3 DNA follows: TGTGCCAGCAGCCATTCCCCCCCTAGCGGGAGAAATGAGCAGTTCTTC.

V is TRBV10-3 and J is TRBJ1-5; 7 bases line up with TRBD1. The germline CDR1 and CDR2 sequences are ENHRY and SYGVKD. The CDR3 totals 15 residues. The V gene end was trimmed by 4 bases and the J gene end by 5 bases; junction bases not matched to a gene: 8. The CDR3 is CAISATRDRDQPQHF. The DNA for the CDR3 is TGTGCCATCAGTGCGACCCGGGACAGAGATCAGCCCCAGCATTTT.

The rearrangement joins TRBV6-6 to TRBJ2-7, with 7 bases that match TRBD1. The CDR3 contains 15 residues. In germline, CDR1 is MNHNY, CDR2 SVGAGI (reference sequence). The V segment lost 2 bases and the J segment 2 bases; nucleotides outside the gene matches: 6. CDR3 bases: TGTGCCAGCAGTTACGACAGGGTGAATACCTACGAGCAGTACTTC. The encoded protein is CASSYDRVNTYEQYF.

V usage is TRBV28 and J usage is TRBJ1-6; D might be TRBD1 (5 bases). Trimming stripped 5 bases from V and 9 bases from J, with 8 bases between. This CDR3 has 12 residues. CDR1 MDHEN and CDR2 SYDVKM come from the germline V gene. The CDR3 region has the DNA TGTGCCAGCAGTGGACACGGTTCACCCCTCCACTTT. The encoded protein is CASSGHGSPLHF.

The rearrangement uses TRBV6-1 and TRBJ2-3; D remains unclear. The CDR3 runs to 11 residues. CDR1 is MNHNS, CDR2 SASEGT, per germline. With 2 bases removed from V and 10 bases from J, the gap between germline ends came to 7 bases. In DNA form, the CDR3 reads TGTGCCAGCAGTGAACCCCGGTCGCAGTATTTT. Amino acids: CASSEPRSQYF.

The chain combines TRBV7-2 with TRBJ2-1; D is possibly TRBD2 (6 bases). Germline assignment: CDR1 SGHTA and CDR2 FQGNSA. The CDR3 extends over 14 amino acids. The V end lost 4 bases, the J end lost 1 base, and 8 bases lay between the germline ends. CDR3 in amino acids: CASSSSESYNEQFF. CDR3 in DNA: TGTGCCAGCAGCTCTAGCGAATCCTACAATGAGCAGTTCTTC.

The sample holds a few counts of this clone. This chain connects TRBV18 to TRBJ2-7, with D perhaps matching TRBD1 (6 bases). Trimming removed 3 bases at V and 2 bases at J, with 14 bases between. The germline V gene encodes CDR1 KGHSH and CDR2 LQKENI. There are 15 residues in the CDR3. CDR3 DNA sequence: TGTGCCAGCTCACCGGGAACACAGGGCCCCTACGAGCAGTACTTC. Translated: CASSPGTQGPYEQYF.

This chain connects TRBV4-1 to TRBJ2-1; maybe TRBD2 (6 bases). Trimming stripped 3 bases from V and 1 base from J, with 16 bases between. CDR3 length: 17 residues. In germline, CDR1 is MGHRA, CDR2 YSYEKL. DNA of the CDR3: TGCGCCAGCAGCCATCCCCCGACGGGAGTGTCCTACAATGAGCAGTTCTTC. It encodes CASSHPPTGVSYNEQFF.

This chain uses TRBV24-1 with TRBJ2-1, with D possibly TRBD2 on 5 matching bases. CDR3 length: 13 residues. CDR1 is KGHDR, CDR2 SFDVKD, per germline. The V end lost 9 bases, the J end lost 4 bases, and 12 bases lay between the germline ends. The CDR3 protein is CATGGTDYNEQFF. In DNA form, the CDR3 reads TGTGCCACCGGAGGAACAGATTACAATGAGCAGTTCTTC.

This chain uses TRBV18 with TRBJ2-3; 10 bases match TRBD1. The CDR3 runs to 13 residues. J lost 5 bases, V lost 8 bases, and 4 bases had no gene match. Germline V gene sequence: CDR1 KGHSH, CDR2 LQKENI. Written as DNA, the CDR3 is TGTGCCAGCACGGACAGGGGGGTAGATACGCAGTATTTT. It is translated as CASTDRGVDTQYF.